The 9 T cell receptor beta chains listed next were all sequenced from one sample in a study of blood T cell repertoires in COVID-19. Sequencing was performed with immunoSEQ multiplex PCR; in TCRdb, only in-frame clones are kept and a portion is missing. The table includes around 86,000 clones, over 75% detected once. The material sequenced was peripheral blood. These receptors all come from a human donor in a cohort sampled during active COVID-19.

The V call is TRBV11-3, the J call TRBJ1-2; D is perhaps TRBD1 (6 bases). The germline gives CDR1 SGHNT, CDR2 YENEEA. This CDR3 is 16 amino acids long. The ends were cut back, 0 bases at V and 5 bases at J, with 16 bases in the middle. CDR3 protein: CASSLDLGAPGYGYTF. The CDR3 region has the DNA TGTGCCAGCAGCTTAGATCTGGGGGCGCCTGGATATGGCTACACCTTC.

The rearrangement joins TRBV21-1 to TRBJ2-5; TRBD2 is the table's D call, not checked against the DNA. TRBV21-1 is deemed a pseudogene. This CDR3 region has 17 residues. The CDR3 region is CAKIGRKKTNLQETQYF. CDR3 DNA: TGTGCCAAGATAGGGCGAAAGAAGACTAATTTACAAGAGACCCAGTACTTC.

This clone has just one count. The genes are TRBV30 and TRBJ1-4; the D is unclear. The V end was cut by 5 bases, the J end by 7 bases, with 14 bases between. Germline CDR1 and CDR2: GTSNPN and SVGIG (reference sequence). The CDR3 length is 13 residues. CDR3 DNA: TGTGCCTGGCTCCGAGGCTCCAGTGAAAAACTGTTTTTT. Protein product: CAWLRGSSEKLFF. The entire variable domain, with the rest obtained from reference TRBV30 and TRBJ1-4, is as follows: SQTIHQWPATLVQPVGSPLSLECTVEGTSNPNLYWYRQAAGRGLQLLFYSVGIGQISSEVPQNLSASRPQDRQFILSSKKLLLSDSGFYLCAWLRGSSEKLFFGSGTQLSVL.

On this clone itself: Other DNA sequences of this sample code for an identical CDR3. V gene TRBV27 combines with J gene TRBJ1-1; TRBD1 matches at 8 bases. This CDR3 has 14 amino acids. Losses at the gene ends were 2 bases for V and 4 bases for J; bases not matched to a gene: 3. Germline V gene data show CDR1 as MNHEY and CDR2 as SMNVEV (reference sequence). The chain's CDR3 is CASSLDRGGTEAFF. The CDR3 region has the DNA TGTGCCAGCAGTTTAGACAGGGGAGGCACTGAAGCTTTCTTT.

This rearrangement joins TRBV27 to TRBJ2-6, with no clear D. Germline V gives CDR1 MNHEY, CDR2 SMNVEV (reference sequence). With 6 bases removed from V and 0 bases from J, the gap between germline ends came to 9 bases. This CDR3 contains 15 residues. In nucleotides, the CDR3 is TGTGCCAGCAGCCCCGTCCCCTCTGGGGCCAACGTCCTGACTTTC. Translating it yields CASSPVPSGANVLTF.

The chain couples TRBV7-9 to TRBJ2-2, with D perhaps matching TRBD2 (7 bases). This CDR3 has 15 residues. Trimming removed 4 bases at V and 4 bases at J, with 13 bases between. Germline V gene data show CDR1 as SEHNR and CDR2 as FQNEAQ (reference sequence). CDR3 region: CASSYQRGGTGELFF. CDR3 bases: TGTGCCAGCAGCTACCAAAGGGGGGGCACCGGGGAGCTGTTTTTT.

V is TRBV25-1 and J is TRBJ1-3; weak D call: TRBD1 (6 bases). The CDR3 contains 16 residues. Trimming pared 1 base from V and 0 bases from J, leaving 10 bases between. CDR1 and CDR2 (germline): MGHDK, SYGVNS. CDR3 sequence reads: CASSEFTGYSGNTIYF. The CDR3 DNA is TGTGCCAGCAGTGAATTTACAGGGTACTCTGGAAACACCATATATTTT.

This clone occurred a few times. This chain joins TRBV4-3 and TRBJ2-1, with D tentatively TRBD2 (5 bases). The CDR3 is 15 amino acids. The ends were cut back, 0 bases at V and 6 bases at J, with 12 bases in the middle. Germline CDR1 and CDR2: LGHNA and YSLEER. CDR3 amino acids: CASSQERTRVNEQFF. CDR3 nucleotides: TGCGCCAGCAGCCAAGAACGGACTCGCGTCAATGAGCAGTTCTTC.

The chain is built from TRBV29-1 and TRBJ2-5; unclear D gene. CDR1 SQVTM and CDR2 ANQGSEA come from the germline V gene. This CDR3 is 15 amino acids long. Trimming took off 1 base at V and 1 base at J, with 13 bases between the two ends. This CDR3 reads CSVEVVGSFQETQYF. CDR3 sequence (DNA): TGCAGCGTTGAAGTGGTTGGCAGTTTCCAAGAGACCCAGTACTTC.